This T cell receptor (beta chain) emerged from a study of vaccination and CD4 T cells after COVID-19. Study-level information: Convalescent donors: six male, four female; seven Caucasian, two Asian, one multiracial, two Hispanic.

The treatment: approximately 9-day PBMC culture with coronavirus spike peptide pools or control peptides (ViraFEST assay). For this clonotype: Its specificity is not known.

After removal of 8 bases from V and 5 bases from J, the junction contained 5 bases not matched to a gene. This CDR3 region has 13 residues. The germline V gene has CDR1 MDHEN and CDR2 SYDVKM. The Oncomine TCR Beta short-read assay sequenced DNA from cultured CD4+ T cells. From CD4+ T cells that had been cultured, genomic DNA was extracted. A single record per CDR3 protein comes from TCRdb applying MiXCR to the PCR reads. The sample contains 17,000 or so distinct CDR3 sequences, about 60% of which appear only once. The origin of this receptor is a human donor who had recovered from COVID-19. Sequencing used CD4+ T cells from blood, cultured in vitro. The genes are TRBV28 and TRBJ1-4; 7 nucleotides agree with TRBD1. This chain's CDR3 is CASAGTVNEKLFF. CDR3 nucleotides: TGTGCCAGCGCCGGGACAGTGAATGAAAAACTGTTTTTT.